This T cell receptor (beta chain) was observed in a study of cytomegalovirus exposure and HLA in healthy donors. The CDR3 runs 13 residues. V shed 2 bases and J shed 4 bases, with 9 bases lying between them. Per the germline V gene, CDR1 is SSHAT and CDR2 is FNYEAQ (reference sequence). The study ran its PCR with 60 Vbeta and 13 Jbeta primers. The data were produced by immunoSEQ multiplex PCR, yet TCRdb's version contains in-frame clones alone and is incomplete. The data contain 200,000 or so clones, around 80% of them singletons. This receptor was identified in a young woman in good health and CMV-seropositive. This chain links TRBV7-7 with TRBJ2-7; D is undetermined. The material sequenced was PBMCs. This CDR3 reads CASSLQAEYEQYF. The CDR3, as DNA: TGTGCCAGCAGCTTACAGGCAGAATACGAGCAGTACTTC.